A selection of T cell receptor beta chains follows, all from one sample in a study of Graves' ophthalmopathy and Graves' hyperthyroidism. TCRdb called the multiplex PCR reads again in MiXCR, with one record for every CDR3 protein. This table has 600,000 to 650,000 distinct CDR3 sequences, roughly 20% appearing once. Sequences were obtained from peripheral blood. These receptors were obtained from a woman younger than 35 with stable Graves' hyperthyroidism. Some clones in this sample may be carry-over from other donors' samples. Both conserved end residues are part of each CDR3. The order of the fields is D gene, clone size, J gene, V gene, CDR3 DNA, CDR3 protein. D genes are given only for firm matches. Expanded clones get a size class; other rows say once, few or many, or leave the size out.

-,many,TRBJ1-1,TRBV30,TGTGCCTGGACTTCTGGGGAGGGAACTGAAGCTTTCTTT,CAWTSGEGTEAFF
-,many,TRBJ1-1,TRBV19,TGTGCCAGTAGTGGGGAGACACTGAACACTGAAGCTTTCTTT,CASSGETLNTEAFF
-,many,TRBJ1-1,TRBV15,TGTGCCACCAGCAGAGATCTGGCGGATAGGGAGGTCGCTTTCTTT,CATSRDLADREVAFF
TRBD2,-,TRBJ2-6,TRBV7-3,TGTGCCAGCAGCAAGACTAGCGGGATCTCTGGGGCCAACGTCCTGACTTTC,CASSKTSGISGANVLTF
TRBD1,many,TRBJ2-7,TRBV12-3/TRBV12-4,TGTGCCAGCAGTATTCACCGGGACAGGGGCCACGAGCAGTACTTC,CASSIHRDRGHEQYF
TRBD1,-,TRBJ1-2,TRBV19,TGTGCCAGTAGTATCCACCTACCCCTACAGGGGACTAACTATGGCTACACCTTC,CASSIHLPLQGTNYGYTF
TRBD1,-,TRBJ1-2,TRBV27,TGTGCCAGCAGCCGACAGGGGATGTTCGGCGGCTACACCTTC,CASSRQGMFGGYTF
-,many,TRBJ2-5,TRBV12-3/TRBV12-4,TGTGCCAGCAGCCACCCCAGACAGTACAAAGAGACCCAGTACTTC,CASSHPRQYKETQYF
TRBD1,many,TRBJ1-5,TRBV7-8,TGTGCCAGCAGCTTATTTGCCAGGGGGAACAATCAGCCCCAGCATTTT,CASSLFARGNNQPQHF
-,-,TRBJ1-1,TRBV29-1,TGCAGCGTTGTTGAGGATCGGAACACTGAAGCTTTCTTT,CSVVEDRNTEAFF
-,many,TRBJ1-2,TRBV10-1,TGCGCCAGGAGCCCTCGGGAGGGTTACTATGGCTACACCTTC,CARSPREGYYGYTF
-,many,TRBJ1-1,TRBV15,TGTGCCACCAGCTCTTGGACAGTCAACACTGAAGCTTTCTTT,CATSSWTVNTEAFF
TRBD1,many,TRBJ1-5,TRBV6-2/TRBV6-3,TGTGCCAGCAGCAAAAACCGGGACAGGGGTCGGGAGCCCCAGCATTTT,CASSKNRDRGREPQHF
TRBD1,-,TRBJ2-7,TRBV6-1,TGTGCCAGCGGCCCCCGGGACAGGGGGCATTTCGAGCAGTACTTC,CASGPRDRGHFEQYF
-,many,TRBJ2-7,TRBV14,TGTGCCAGCAGCAAACGGGACATATCCTACGAGCAGTACTTC,CASSKRDISYEQYF
-,many,TRBJ2-6,TRBV28,TGTGCCACTAGATTTCCTGGGGCCAACGTCCTGACTTTC,CATRFPGANVLTF
TRBD1,many,TRBJ2-7,TRBV30,TGTGCCTGGAGTGGGCAGGGGGACGAGCAGTACTTC,CAWSGQGDEQYF
TRBD1,many,TRBJ2-5,TRBV6-1,TGTGCCAGCCATAGCGGGACAGGGGGCCAAGAGACCCAGTACTTC,CASHSGTGGQETQYF
-,many,TRBJ1-1,TRBV20-1,TGCAGTGCTAGTCCCGCCCTGGGCGAAATAGAAGCTTTCTTT,CSASPALGEIEAFF
-,many,TRBJ2-5,TRBV29-1,TGCAGCGTTGAATGGGACGGTCATGGAGAGACCCAGTACTTC,CSVEWDGHGETQYF
-,few,TRBJ1-5,TRBV19,TGTGCCAGTAGTATTGGGGCAGGGTGGCATCAGCCCCAGCATTTT,CASSIGAGWHQPQHF
-,many,TRBJ1-2,TRBV7-8,TGTGCCACCACCCCCCGGGAAACGAACTATGGCTACACCTTC,CATTPRETNYGYTF
-,many,TRBJ2-7,TRBV6-5,TGTGCCAGCAGTTACTCGGACAGCCAACCCTACGAGCAGTACTTC,CASSYSDSQPYEQYF
-,many,TRBJ1-1,TRBV29-1,TGCAGCGTTGAGGCCAGCCTGAACGGTGAAGCTTTCTTT,CSVEASLNGEAFF
-,-,TRBJ1-1,TRBV24-1,TGTGTCACCAGTGAAGGGGTTGAAGCTTTCTTT,CVTSEGVEAFF
-,many,TRBJ2-5,TRBV6-1,TGTGCCAGCAGTGAAGCGTCATGGTGGGTGGGGGTAGGGGAGACCCAGTACTTC,CASSEASWWVGVGETQYF
-,many,TRBJ1-5,TRBV27,TGTGCCAGCAGTTTAAGGAGGGATCAGCCCCAGCATTTT,CASSLRRDQPQHF
TRBD1,many,TRBJ1-5,TRBV5-1,TGCGCCAGCAGCTGGACAGGGGGCGGCGATCAGCCCCAGCATTTT,CASSWTGGGDQPQHF
TRBD2,few,TRBJ2-5,TRBV5-4,TGTGCCAGCAGCTTGAGACTAGCGTACGGAGAGACCCAGTACTTC,CASSLRLAYGETQYF
-,many,TRBJ1-2,TRBV6-1,TGTGCCAGCAGGGCGGGAATCCAGTACTATGGCTACACCTTC,CASRAGIQYYGYTF
-,many,TRBJ1-6,TRBV6-1,TGTGCCAGCAGTGAACCTGGCAGGCGATTATATAATTCACCCCTCCACTTT,CASSEPGRRLYNSPLHF
-,many,TRBJ1-5,TRBV19,TGTGCCAGTAGTCCCTCAGGGGATAGCAATCAGCCCCAGCATTTT,CASSPSGDSNQPQHF
TRBD1,-,TRBJ2-7,TRBV5-1,TGCGCCAGCATCGGACAGGGAGGAACCTACGAGCAGTACTTC,CASIGQGGTYEQYF
-,-,TRBJ2-7,TRBV6-5,TGTGCCGCTGGGGATTACGAGCAGTACTTC,CAAGDYEQYF
-,-,TRBJ2-7,TRBV12-3/TRBV12-4,TGTGCCAGCAGTTTTAACTCTACAGGGCGACGGTCCTACGAGCAGTACTTC,CASSFNSTGRRSYEQYF
TRBD1,-,TRBJ1-3,TRBV12-3/TRBV12-4,TGTGCCAGCAGCCTCGACAGGGGGAACACCATATATTTT,CASSLDRGNTIYF
-,many,TRBJ1-2,TRBV10-3,TGTGCCATAGGAGGCGAGGGAGATCCCCTCTATGGCTACACCTTC,CAIGGEGDPLYGYTF
-,many,TRBJ1-5,TRBV30,TGTGCCTGGAAGACAGGAGGGGGCAATCAGCCCCAGCATTTT,CAWKTGGGNQPQHF
TRBD1,many,TRBJ2-7,TRBV7-2,TGTGCCAGCAGCTTAGGGGACAGGGATTCCTACGAGCAGTACTTC,CASSLGDRDSYEQYF
TRBD1,many,TRBJ1-5,TRBV2,TGTGCCAGCAGCAAGGGACAGGTGGACCAGCCCCAGCATTTT,CASSKGQVDQPQHF
-,-,TRBJ1-1,TRBV20-1,TGCAGTGCTTTCCACAGTATAAACACTGAAGCTTTCTTT,CSAFHSINTEAFF
-,many,TRBJ2-5,TRBV6-1,TGTGCCAGCATGTGGGAGACCCAGTACTTC,CASMWETQYF
TRBD1,many,TRBJ1-6,TRBV25-1,TGTGCCAGCAGGGCGGCAGGGGGCGAAAATTCACCCCTCCACTTT,CASRAAGGENSPLHF